The rows below give T cell receptor beta chains drawn from one sample of a study of cytomegalovirus exposure and HLA in healthy donors. The assay was immunoSEQ multiplex PCR, and TCRdb's table has in-frame clones only and misses some. The table records some 91,000 clones, roughly 86% of them present only once. The sequenced sample was PBMCs. These receptors all stem from a man younger than 45 in good health and CMV-seropositive. Both conserved end residues are part of each CDR3. The D gene is left open where the match is weak.

V	D	J	CDR3
TRBV27	TRBD1	TRBJ2-7	CASSSPDRGSQSSYEQYF
TRBV28	-	TRBJ1-5	CASSSETGRDQPQHF
TRBV9	TRBD2	TRBJ2-2	CASSFRAGGSTGELFF
TRBV28	-	TRBJ1-1	CASSLEGLAFF
TRBV27	TRBD2	TRBJ2-7	CASSSTLGLVSGEQYF
TRBV30	-	TRBJ2-7	CAWRGGWTAGSGEQYF
TRBV28	-	TRBJ1-1	CASSLIATGTEAFF
TRBV7-8	-	TRBJ1-1	CASSLWRVSGKNTEAFF
TRBV5-5	-	TRBJ1-4	CASSGTGGSEKLFF
TRBV14	-	TRBJ2-1	CASSPQQGHNEQFF
TRBV7-6	-	TRBJ1-2	CASSPQENYGYTF
TRBV9	-	TRBJ2-7	CASSVDPSSYEQYF
TRBV9	-	TRBJ1-2	CASSVDLRGVYGYTF
TRBV19	TRBD1	TRBJ2-7	CASSIVGTADYEQYF
TRBV7-3	TRBD2	TRBJ2-3	CASSLTSVGTDTQYF
TRBV25-1	-	TRBJ2-3	CASSEPKRADTQYF
TRBV7-9	TRBD1	TRBJ2-2	CASSADRVFPQLFF
TRBV6-5	TRBD1	TRBJ1-3	CASSYARQGHTIYF
TRBV19	-	TRBJ2-5	CASSPSSPERTQYF
TRBV15	-	TRBJ2-5	CATSRDPSNQETQYF
TRBV5-1	TRBD2	TRBJ2-1	CASSAETSGVNNEQFF
TRBV28	TRBD1	TRBJ1-4	CASSTTFGQVAEKLFF
TRBV27	TRBD2	TRBJ2-7	CASRTGTSGVTPYEQYF
TRBV7-7	-	TRBJ2-5	CASSPGLNQETQYF
TRBV7-2	TRBD1	TRBJ2-7	CASSFPGQGALEQYF
TRBV27	-	TRBJ2-7	CASSEGSHSGYEQYF
TRBV11-2	TRBD2	TRBJ2-1	CASSWATSGRYNEQFF
TRBV19	-	TRBJ2-2	CASSIGQLNTGELFF
TRBV10-2	TRBD1	TRBJ1-5	CASSGDPGTGDQPQHF
TRBV7-9	-	TRBJ2-7	CASSLGPGAYEQYF
TRBV4-2	TRBD2	TRBJ2-1	CASSQSSGRATPNEQFF
TRBV5-1	TRBD1	TRBJ2-3	CASSVSGGMSDTQYF
TRBV5-1	TRBD1	TRBJ1-6	CASSPGQGRDSPLHF
TRBV9	-	TRBJ2-1	CASSVDGRSSPYNEQFF
TRBV25-1	TRBD1	TRBJ1-5	CASSEAGTGVNQPQHF
TRBV28	-	TRBJ2-3	CASSFVGSGIDTQYF
TRBV29-1	TRBD1	TRBJ1-2	CSVDGTAKANYGYTF
TRBV27	TRBD1	TRBJ2-2	CASSFDRVGTGELFF
TRBV6-6	-	TRBJ1-2	CASRGDNYGYTF
TRBV7-2	-	TRBJ2-1	CASSQRTVYNEQFF
TRBV28	-	TRBJ1-5	CASSWGLNQPQHF
TRBV5-1	-	TRBJ1-5	CASRRDSNSNQPQHF
TRBV27	TRBD2	TRBJ2-7	CASSSGLAGTNYEQYF
TRBV9	-	TRBJ2-3	CASSASPDTQYF
TRBV19	-	TRBJ2-3	CASSIGLTDTQYF
TRBV9	-	TRBJ1-1	CASSVYGRGNTEAFF
TRBV19	-	TRBJ2-1	CASSGGIYNEQFF
TRBV4-2	-	TRBJ2-1	CASSQVGAGRGYNEQFF
TRBV28	TRBD2	TRBJ2-7	CASSLKREGGEQYF
TRBV27	-	TRBJ2-7	CASSLTGYEQYF